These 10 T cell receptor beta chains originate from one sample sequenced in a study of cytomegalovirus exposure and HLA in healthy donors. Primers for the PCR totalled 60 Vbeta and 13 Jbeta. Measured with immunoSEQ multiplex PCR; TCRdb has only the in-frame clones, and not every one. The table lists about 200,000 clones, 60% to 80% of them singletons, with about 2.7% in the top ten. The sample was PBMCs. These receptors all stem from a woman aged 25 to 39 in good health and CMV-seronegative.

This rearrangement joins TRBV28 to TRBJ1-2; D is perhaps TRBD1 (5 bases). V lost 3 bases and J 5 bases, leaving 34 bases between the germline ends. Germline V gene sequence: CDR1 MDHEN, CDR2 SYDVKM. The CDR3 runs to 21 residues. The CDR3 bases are TGTGCCAGCAGTTTTTTAACGCAATTCGGCCGCAACAGGAATCCTCCTTATGGCTACACCTTC. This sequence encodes CASSFLTQFGRNRNPPYGYTF.

The CDR3 loop is CASSEGGRDTQYF. CDR3 DNA: TGTGCCAGCAGTGAAGGGGGCCGGGATACGCAGTATTTT. The rearrangement joins TRBV25-1 to TRBJ2-3; TRBD1 is a possible D gene (6 bases). The V and J ends lost 2 bases and 6 bases respectively, with 9 bases between them. This CDR3 region has 13 residues. CDR1 and CDR2 from the germline V gene are MGHDK and SYGVNS. Full variable domain (missing parts from reference TRBV25-1 and TRBJ2-3): EADIYQTPRYLVIGTGKKITLECSQTMGHDKMYWYQQDPGMELHLIHYSYGVNSTEKGDLSSESTVSRIRTEHFPLTLESARPSHTSQYLCASSEGGRDTQYFGPGTRLTVL.

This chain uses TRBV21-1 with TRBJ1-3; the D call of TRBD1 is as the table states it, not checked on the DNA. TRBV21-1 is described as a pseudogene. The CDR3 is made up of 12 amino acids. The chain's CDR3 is CASGRSGNTIYF. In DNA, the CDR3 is TGTGCCAGCGGCCGATCAGGAAACACCATATATTTT.

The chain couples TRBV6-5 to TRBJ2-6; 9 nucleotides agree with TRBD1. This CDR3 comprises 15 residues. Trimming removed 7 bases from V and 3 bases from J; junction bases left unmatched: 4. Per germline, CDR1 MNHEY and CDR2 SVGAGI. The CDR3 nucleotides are TGTGCCAGCACACAGGGGGCTGGTGGGGCCAACGTCCTGACTTTC. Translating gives CASTQGAGGANVLTF.

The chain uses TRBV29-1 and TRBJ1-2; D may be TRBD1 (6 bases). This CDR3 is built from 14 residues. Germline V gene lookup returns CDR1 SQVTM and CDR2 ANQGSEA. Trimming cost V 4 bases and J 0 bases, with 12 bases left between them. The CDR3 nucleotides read TGCAGCGTTGCCACAGGGTTCTCTAACTATGGCTACACCTTC. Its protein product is CSVATGFSNYGYTF.

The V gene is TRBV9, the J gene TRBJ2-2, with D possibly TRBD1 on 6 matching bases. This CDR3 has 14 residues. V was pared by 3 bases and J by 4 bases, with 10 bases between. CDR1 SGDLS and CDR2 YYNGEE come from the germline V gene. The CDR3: CASSGGPGTGELFF. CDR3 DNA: TGTGCCAGCAGCGGGGGGCCGGGCACCGGGGAGCTGTTTTTT.

Here the CDR3 DNA reads TGTGCCAGCAGTAAGGGGCTGCACTATGGCTACACCTTC. It yields the protein CASSKGLHYGYTF. This chain connects TRBV6-1 to TRBJ1-2, with a tentative D call TRBD1 (5 bases). Germline CDR1 reads MNHNS; CDR2 reads SASEGT. CDR3 length: 13 amino acids. V lost 5 bases and J 3 bases, leaving 10 bases between the germline ends.

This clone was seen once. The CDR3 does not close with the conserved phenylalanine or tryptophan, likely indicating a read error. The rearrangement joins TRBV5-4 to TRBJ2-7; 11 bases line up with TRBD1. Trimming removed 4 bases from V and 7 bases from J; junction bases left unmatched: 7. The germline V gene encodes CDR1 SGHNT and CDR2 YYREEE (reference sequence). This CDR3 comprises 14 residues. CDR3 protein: CASSHGTGGSEQYL. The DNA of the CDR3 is TGTGCCAGCAGCCACGGGACAGGGGGGAGTGAGCAGTACCTC.

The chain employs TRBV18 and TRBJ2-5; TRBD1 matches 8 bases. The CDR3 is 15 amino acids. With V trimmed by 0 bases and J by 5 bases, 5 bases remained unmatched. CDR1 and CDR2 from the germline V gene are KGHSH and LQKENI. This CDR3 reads CASSPPSNRGETQYF. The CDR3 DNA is TGTGCCAGCTCACCACCGTCTAACAGGGGGGAGACCCAGTACTTC.

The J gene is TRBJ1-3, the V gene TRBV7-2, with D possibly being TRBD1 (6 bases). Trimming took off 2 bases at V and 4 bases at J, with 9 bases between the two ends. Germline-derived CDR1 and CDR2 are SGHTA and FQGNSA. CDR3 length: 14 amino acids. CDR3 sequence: CASSLSGQGNTIYF. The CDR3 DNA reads TGTGCCAGCAGCTTATCCGGACAGGGAAACACCATATATTTT.